This T cell receptor beta chain was captured by sequencing in a study of cytomegalovirus exposure and HLA in healthy donors. PCR was performed using 60 Vbeta and 13 Jbeta primers. Using immunoSEQ multiplex PCR, the repertoire was profiled, and TCRdb retains in-frame clones only, with some absent. This sample's table reports 180,000 or so clones. About this clone: Its specificity is unknown.

Study results and caveats: An ancestry cluster, one associated with Asian ancestry, reportedly showed fewer N-insertions than the 666-donor mean in a later analysis. Immune exposure information comprised only CMV serostatus. A later analysis found TCR association rates differed by HLA locus, highest for DRB1 and lowest for HLA-C. Accurate prediction of most subjects' HLA-A and HLA-B alleles from TCR beta sequences was reported.

The CDR3 totals 17 residues. Germline-derived CDR1 and CDR2 are SGDLS and YYNGEE. With 4 bases removed from V and 5 bases from J, the gap between germline ends came to 24 bases. The clonotype comes from a boy aged 5-17 years in good health and CMV-seronegative. Source material: PBMCs. The chain recombines TRBV9 with TRBJ2-5; D might be TRBD2 (5 bases). CDR3 nucleotides: TGTGCCAGCAGCTTTAAAGTAGGACGACGGAGGACCGAGACCCAGTACTTC. Protein: CASSFKVGRRRTETQYF.